These T cell receptor beta chains were read from a single sample in a study of Ad26.COV2.S vaccination and SARS-CoV-2 variants. Some clones are missing from TCRdb's copy, which holds only in-frame ones; the method was immunoSEQ multiplex PCR. The sample has about 480,000 clones, 87% seen once. The specimen comprised peripheral blood, sampled in a trial of Ad26.COV2.S vaccine versus placebo. The source of these receptors is a person aged 18-60 years who received the Ad26.COV2.S COVID-19 vaccine or a placebo. Each CDR3 is given with its conserved first and last residue. Fields, in order: J gene, V gene, CDR3 protein.

TRBJ2-7,TRBV4-1,CASSQGVLAGVYEQYF
TRBJ1-2,TRBV28,CASSLSGNGYTF
TRBJ2-2,TRBV28,CASSFQGYTGELFF
TRBJ1-6,TRBV2,CASGARTPFRENSPLHF
TRBJ2-7,TRBV15,CATSRDQGSSYEQYF
TRBJ2-1,TRBV11-3,CASSSGQDTYNEQFF
TRBJ1-3,TRBV4-3,CASGHVSGNTIYF
TRBJ1-1,TRBV15,CATSRGSLGPNTEAFF
TRBJ2-1,TRBV9,CASSLGTSGYSSYNEQFF
TRBJ2-7,TRBV5-8,CASSSWDVYEQYF
TRBJ2-3,TRBV30,CAWSPLGPQRADTQYF